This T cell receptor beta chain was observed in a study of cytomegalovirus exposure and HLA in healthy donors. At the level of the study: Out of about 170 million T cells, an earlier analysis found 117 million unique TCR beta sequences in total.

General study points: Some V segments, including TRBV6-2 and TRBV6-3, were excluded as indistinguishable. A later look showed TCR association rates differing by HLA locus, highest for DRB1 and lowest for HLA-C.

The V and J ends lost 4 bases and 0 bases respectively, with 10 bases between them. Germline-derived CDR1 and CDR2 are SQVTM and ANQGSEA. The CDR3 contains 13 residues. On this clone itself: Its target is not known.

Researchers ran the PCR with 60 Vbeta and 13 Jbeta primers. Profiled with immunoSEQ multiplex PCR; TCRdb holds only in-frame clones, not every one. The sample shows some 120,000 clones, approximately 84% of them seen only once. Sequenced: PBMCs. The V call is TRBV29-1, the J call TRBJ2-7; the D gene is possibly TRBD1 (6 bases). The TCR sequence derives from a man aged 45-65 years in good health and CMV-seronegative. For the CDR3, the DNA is TGCAGCGTTGGGGGACACAGCTCCTACGAGCAGTACTTC. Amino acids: CSVGGHSSYEQYF.